These 18 T cell receptor beta chains came from one sample sequenced in a study of human T cells and chemical hapten exposure. The time point was: healthy volunteer bleed at 2 weeks. Extraction of total RNA was performed on unfractionated whole blood. TCRdb used MiXCR to reprocess the RACE reads, holding one entry per CDR3 protein. Seen here are 85,000 to 95,000 distinct CDR3 sequences, around 8.8% observed once, and the top ten hold 2.5% to 3%. Sequenced: whole blood. The source is a female donor in good health. Some clones in this sample may be carry-over from other donors' samples.

This clonotype was counted many times. J is TRBJ2-7 and V is TRBV2, with 7 nucleotides matching TRBD2. The junction had 7 bases not matched to a gene; V was cut back by 8 bases and J by 0 bases. The CDR3 sequence is 14 residues long. Germline loops: CDR1 SNHLY, CDR2 FYNNEI. The CDR3 nucleotides are TGTGCCAGCCGTTATCGCGGGAGCTCCTACGAGCAGTACTTC. As protein: CASRYRGSSYEQYF.

This clonotype has at least ten counts. The chain links TRBV6-5 to TRBJ2-3; no reliable D call. V lost 8 bases and J lost 1, with 7 bases in between. Germline V CDR1 and CDR2: MNHEY, SVGAGI. This CDR3 comprises 12 residues. This chain's CDR3 is CASCDGTDTQYF. The CDR3 coding sequence is TGTGCCAGCTGCGACGGCACAGATACGCAGTATTTT.

This sequence joins TRBV28 and TRBJ1-6, with 7 nucleotides matching TRBD1. V lost 5 bases, J lost 7 bases, and 11 bases stayed unmatched. Per the germline V gene, CDR1 is MDHEN and CDR2 is SYDVKM. The CDR3 covers 16 residues. The CDR3 protein is CASSRNRGYSNSPLHF. In nucleotides, the CDR3 is TGTGCCAGCAGTCGTAACAGGGGCTATAGCAATTCACCCCTCCACTTT.

This clonotype was seen only a few times. The chain has TRBV27 and TRBJ2-2, with TRBD1 matching 10 bases. The CDR3 runs 14 residues. The J segment lost 5 bases and the V segment lost 7 bases, leaving 4 bases of the junction unmatched. Germline CDR1 and CDR2: MNHEY and SMNVEV (reference sequence). The CDR3 DNA reads as TGTGCCAGCACCCGGACAGGGGGGACCGGGGAGCTGTTTTTT. The encoded protein is CASTRTGGTGELFF.

The chain combines TRBV23-1 with TRBJ2-7; D is undetermined. TRBV23-1 qualifies as an ORF whose function is uncertain. V gave up 4 bases and J gave up 0 bases, with 10 bases separating them. The CDR3 runs to 14 residues. The CDR3 reads CASSPRRSSYEQYF. CDR3 sequence (DNA): TGCGCCAGCAGTCCCCGACGGAGCTCCTACGAGCAGTACTTC.

The rearrangement uses TRBV2 and TRBJ2-5; possibly TRBD1 or TRBD2 for D (5 bases each). The CDR3 is made up of 13 amino acids. Per the germline V gene, CDR1 is SNHLY and CDR2 is FYNNEI. V gave up 6 bases and J gave up 2 bases, with 10 bases separating them. DNA of the CDR3: TGTGCCAGCAGCTCCGGGACGCAAGAGACCCAGTACTTC. This sequence encodes CASSSGTQETQYF.

This clonotype was seen only a few times. The chain combines TRBV15 with TRBJ2-5, with D possibly TRBD2 on 7 matching bases. CDR1 LNHNV and CDR2 YYDKDF come from the germline V gene (reference sequence). V was shortened by 1 base and J by 3 bases, with 15 bases between the two germline ends. The CDR3 totals 16 residues. CDR3 amino acids: CATSRVGGGPKETQYF. Written as DNA, the CDR3 is TGTGCCACCAGCAGAGTAGGGGGGGGTCCCAAAGAGACCCAGTACTTC.

This clonotype was recorded many times. The CDR3 spells CASSGNRGIQYF. DNA for the CDR3: TGTGCCAGCAGTGGAAACAGGGGGATTCAGTACTTC. The gene calls are TRBV25-1 and TRBJ2-4, with 8 bases that match TRBD1. J was trimmed by 10 bases and V by 4 bases; bases with no gene match: 3. The CDR3 loop spans 12 amino acids. Per the germline V gene, CDR1 is MGHDK and CDR2 is SYGVNS.

The chain joins TRBV10-3 to TRBJ2-1, with 14 bases identical to TRBD2. The CDR3 extends over 18 amino acids. Trimming took 0 bases from V and 15 from J; bases not matched to a gene: 16. Germline assignment: CDR1 ENHRY and CDR2 SYGVKD. In DNA form, the CDR3 reads TGTGCCATCAGTGAGTCTCCCCTGGGACTAGCGGGAGATGTGGGGCCGTTCTTC. This encodes CAISESPLGLAGDVGPFF.

The V gene is TRBV7-9, the J gene TRBJ1-4; TRBD1 might be the D (6 bases). The CDR3 sequence is 16 residues long. Trimming removed 1 base at V and 5 bases at J, with 14 bases between. CDR1 SEHNR and CDR2 FQNEAQ come from the germline V gene (reference sequence). CDR3 sequence: CASSLEGTLGNEKLFF. In nucleotides, the CDR3 is TGTGCCAGCAGCTTAGAGGGGACACTGGGGAATGAAAAACTGTTTTTT.

The table lists this clonotype with a few counts. CDR3 amino acids: CASSQTSGTGISNEQFF. The CDR3 bases are TGTGCCAGCAGCCAGACTAGCGGGACCGGGATAAGCAATGAGCAGTTCTTC. The V gene is TRBV3-1, the J gene TRBJ2-1; the match to TRBD2 covers 11 bases. CDR1 and CDR2 (germline): LGHDT, YNNKEL (reference sequence). This CDR3 spans 17 amino acids. The junction had 10 bases not matched to a gene; V was cut back by 3 bases and J by 6 bases.

The CDR3 protein is CASSPARELAGQYF. Written as DNA, the CDR3 is TGTGCCAGCAGCCCAGCAAGGGAACTAGCGGGACAGTATTTT. The V gene is TRBV7-2, the J gene TRBJ2-3; TRBD2 matches 10 bases. Trimming removed 5 bases from V and 12 bases from J; junction bases left unmatched: 11. This CDR3 region has 14 residues. Germline CDR1 SGHTA, CDR2 FQGNSA.

V is TRBV27 and J is TRBJ2-1; 9 nucleotides match TRBD2. Germline V gives CDR1 MNHEY, CDR2 SMNVEV (reference sequence). The trim removed 2 bases at V and 4 bases at J, leaving 3 bases unmatched. The CDR3 has 15 amino acids. CDR3: CASSLVAGGYNEQFF. CDR3 nucleotide sequence: TGTGCCAGCAGTTTAGTGGCGGGAGGGTACAATGAGCAGTTCTTC.

This clonotype was seen more than once but under ten times. This chain connects TRBV20-1 to TRBJ2-7; perhaps D is TRBD1 or TRBD2 (5 bases each). The V gene's germline CDR1 is DFQATT and CDR2 SNEGSKA (reference sequence). V was clipped by 7 bases and J by 0 bases, with 10 bases between them. This CDR3 has 12 amino acids. The CDR3 nucleotides read TGCAGTGTTGGGGACGACTCCTACGAGCAGTACTTC. Amino acid sequence: CSVGDDSYEQYF.

The V gene is TRBV29-1, the J gene TRBJ1-5; D not certain. The germline CDR1 and CDR2 sequences are SQVTM and ANQGSEA. The CDR3 runs to 12 residues. Trimming cost V 7 bases and J 9 bases, with 16 bases left between them. The CDR3: CSAREAGGPQHF. The CDR3, as DNA: TGCAGCGCCCGGGAAGCAGGAGGGCCCCAGCATTTT.

This clonotype was detected only a few times. The chain couples TRBV7-9 to TRBJ2-7, with a weak D call TRBD2 (5 bases). Deletions cut 0 bases from V and 7 bases from J, with 10 bases between. The CDR3 contains 13 residues. CDR1 and CDR2 from the germline V gene are SEHNR and FQNEAQ (reference sequence). The CDR3 sequence is CASSLASRDEQYF. In nucleotides, the CDR3 is TGTGCCAGCAGCTTAGCGTCCCGGGATGAGCAGTACTTC.

There are a few counts of this clonotype. The chain links TRBV12-3 or TRBV12-4 to TRBJ2-2; weak D call: TRBD1 (6 bases). This CDR3 comprises 15 residues. Trimming cost V 6 bases and J 1 base, with 12 bases left between them. The CDR3 DNA reads as TGTGCCAGCAGGGACGGACAGTGGAACACCGGGGAGCTGTTTTTT. Amino acid sequence: CASRDGQWNTGELFF.

The rearrangement uses TRBV11-1 and TRBJ2-7; D might be TRBD1 (6 bases). V was shortened by 5 bases and J by 5 bases, with 19 bases between the two germline ends. From germline, CDR1 is SGHAT and CDR2 FQDESV (reference sequence). The CDR3 contains 15 residues. The CDR3 loop is CASSPRDNGVDEQYF. The DNA for the CDR3 is TGTGCCAGCAGCCCACGGGACAACGGGGTTGACGAGCAGTACTTC.